This T cell receptor (beta chain) emerged from a study of graft-versus-host responses after intestinal transplantation. Whole-study context: Anti-thymocyte globulin was used for induction in all recipients, who then took tacrolimus and steroids for approximately 3 years.

Points from the study as a whole: Across patients carrying graft-donor T cell macrochimerism, allografts held high graft-versus-host to host-versus-graft clonal ratios. There were GvH clones found in recipient marrow, and some of them appeared first in ileum or blood. The study associated peak circulating GvH clone levels with early post-transplant HvG declines.

With regard to this clone: Its target is not known.

Clones were sequenced by immunoSEQ multiplex PCR, and TCRdb holds only the in-frame ones, with some missing. The data contain some 48,000 clones, roughly 96% of them singletons. Germline-derived CDR1 and CDR2 are MNHEY and SMNVEV (reference sequence). The J segment lost 4 bases and the V segment lost 2 bases, leaving 6 bases of the junction unmatched. This CDR3 is built from 18 residues. The sequencing used unstimulated CD8+ T cells sorted from spleen or lymph node cells, collected before transplant. This receptor was taken from a human donor who was the organ donor for an intestinal transplant. The genes are TRBV27 and TRBJ2-3; 16 bases line up with TRBD2. In nucleotides, the CDR3 is TGTGCCAGCAGTTTAAATCCGGGACTAGCGGGGGGGCCAGATACGCAGTATTTT. Translating it yields CASSLNPGLAGGPDTQYF.